The text below deals with one TCR beta chain. This entry belongs to a study of blood T cell repertoires in COVID-19. The CDR3 has 14 amino acids. J gave up 7 bases and V 7 bases, and 14 bases lay outside the gene matches. The germline gives CDR1 SQVTM, CDR2 ANQGSEA. Participants' reported clinical history set cohort assignment. The protocol was immunoSEQ multiplex PCR, while the TCRdb copy is restricted to in-frame clones and leaves out a portion. The profile covers 120,000 to 150,000 clones, with 84% appearing a single time and less than 4% taken by the ten largest. The V and J genes are TRBV29-1 and TRBJ2-3; 7 positions match TRBD1. The specimen was PBMCs or T cells enriched from blood (not recorded which). The receptor was derived from a woman aged 50 to 60 with acute COVID-19. The CDR3 loop reads CSAETGTVSNTQYF. Written as DNA, the CDR3 is TGCAGCGCCGAAACCGGGACAGTATCAAATACGCAGTATTTT.